Below are 29 T cell receptor beta chains sequenced from a single sample in a study of regulatory T cells in long-lasting Graves disease. The time point: newly diagnosed GD, antithyroid drugs for less than 3 months. Extracted RNA from PBMCs served as the source of the TCR library. Building of the TCR beta libraries involved iRepertoire HTBI primers and Arm-PCR of CDR3 regions. MiXCR, applied by TCRdb to the multiplex PCR reads, yields one record per CDR3 protein. The table lists approximately 350,000 distinct CDR3 sequences, roughly 12% of them singletons. In addition, the sample was reused for a study of T cells in Graves' hyperthyroidism and ophthalmopathy.

The sample in question was peripheral blood mononuclear cells (PBMCs), obtained at new diagnosis, from a patient treated with antithyroid drugs. These receptors were taken from a woman aged 18 to 35 with Graves disease.

The J gene is TRBJ2-2, the V gene TRBV6-5; TRBD1 matches 7 bases. V lost 0 bases and J lost 8; bases outside the gene matches: 6. Per germline, CDR1 MNHEY and CDR2 SVGAGI. The CDR3 has 15 amino acids. CDR3 amino acids: CASSYSFEGQGELFF. The CDR3 DNA sequence: TGTGCCAGCAGTTACTCGTTTGAGGGACAGGGGGAGCTGTTTTTT.

This clonotype was counted many times. The chain carries TRBV7-9 and TRBJ2-2; 11 bases map to TRBD2. After removal of 7 bases from V and 7 bases from J, the junction contained 11 bases not matched to a gene. The germline CDR1 and CDR2 sequences are SEHNR and FQNEAQ (reference sequence). The CDR3 runs to 16 residues. The CDR3 sequence is CASIEDSGRGFGELFF. As DNA, the CDR3 is TGTGCCAGCATCGAAGATAGCGGGAGGGGGTTCGGGGAGCTGTTTTTT.

In the case of this clonotype: This may be a read error: a much more frequent sequence differs by one nucleotide. The conserved phenylalanine or tryptophan normally closing the CDR3 is absent here, so this likely arose from a read error. The V call is TRBV5-5, the J call TRBJ1-1; D gene unclear. The V and J ends lost 3 bases and 4 bases respectively, with 13 bases between them. The germline CDR1 and CDR2 sequences are SGHKS and YYEKEE (reference sequence). The CDR3 runs to 14 residues. The CDR3 loop is CASSSHSRGTEAFL. In nucleotides, the CDR3 is TGTGCCAGCAGCTCCCACTCCCGGGGCACTGAAGCTTTCCTT.

The chain uses TRBV6-1 and TRBJ1-5, with D unclear. V was trimmed by 6 bases and J by 4 bases, leaving 13 bases between them. Germline V lookup: CDR1 MNHNS, CDR2 SASEGT. The CDR3 runs 14 residues. The CDR3 is CASSPSSTNQPQHF. Here the CDR3 DNA reads TGTGCCAGCAGCCCGAGTTCTACTAATCAGCCCCAGCATTTT.

This clonotype has ten or more counts. V usage is TRBV7-2 and J usage is TRBJ1-2, with D possibly being TRBD1 (6 bases). The CDR3 loop spans 14 amino acids. Germline CDR1 and CDR2: SGHTA and FQGNSA. With 4 bases removed from V and 6 bases from J, the gap between germline ends came to 15 bases. In DNA form, the CDR3 reads TGTGCCAGCAGCTACAGGGAGAGGGAGGATGGCTACACCTTC. Translating gives CASSYREREDGYTF.

This clonotype has a count of ten or more. One end of the junction fails to match germline, which may point to a read error. This rearrangement joins TRBV28 to TRBJ2-5; D gene uncertain. CDR3 length: 14 amino acids. Germline lookup yields CDR1 MDHEN and CDR2 SYDVKM. The CDR3 reads CASSLFQKQETQYF. The CDR3 DNA follows: TGTGCCAGCAGCTTATTTCAGAAGCAAGAGACCCAGTACTTC.

The sample holds many counts of this clonotype. For the CDR3, the DNA is TGTGCCACCAGAACAGGGGGCGGCATCCAAGAGACCCAGTACTTC. Its protein is CATRTGGGIQETQYF. The V and J genes are TRBV7-8 and TRBJ2-5, with 9 bases aligning to TRBD1. CDR3 size: 15 residues. The ends lost 10 bases at V and 1 base at J; junction bases unmatched: 10. Germline V gene sequence: CDR1 SGHVS, CDR2 FQNEAQ.

This clonotype is medium-sized by share. The genes are TRBV2 and TRBJ1-1, with D maybe TRBD1 (5 bases). The CDR3 loop spans 13 amino acids. With 4 bases removed from V and 2 bases from J, the gap between germline ends came to 8 bases. Germline CDR1 is SNHLY and CDR2 is FYNNEI. CDR3 loop: CASSVWGNTEAFF. DNA for the CDR3: TGTGCCAGCAGTGTTTGGGGCAACACTGAAGCTTTCTTT.

This clonotype was detected many times. This chain links TRBV27 with TRBJ1-1; maybe TRBD1 (5 bases). V gave up 3 bases and J gave up 5 bases, with 13 bases separating them. Germline V gene sequence: CDR1 MNHEY, CDR2 SMNVEV (reference sequence). The CDR3 is 14 amino acids. The chain's CDR3 is CASSLPGSETEAFF. The CDR3 DNA sequence: TGTGCCAGCAGTTTGCCAGGGAGTGAAACTGAAGCTTTCTTT.

This clonotype appeared a few times. The chain links TRBV10-3 to TRBJ1-3; maybe TRBD1 (5 bases). Trimming pared 2 bases from V and 4 bases from J, leaving 12 bases between. The CDR3 covers 15 residues. The germline gives CDR1 ENHRY, CDR2 SYGVKD. In DNA form, the CDR3 reads TGTGCCATCAGTGAGCGAGGGGCGCGAGGAAACACCATATATTTT. Protein: CAISERGARGNTIYF.

This clonotype was counted ten times or more. This chain joins TRBV6-2 or TRBV6-3 and TRBJ2-7; no firm D call. The CDR3 has 14 amino acids. Between the trimmed V and J ends, which lost 0 bases and 10 bases, there was a span of 16 bases. Germline V lookup: CDR1 MNHEY, CDR2 SVGEGT. DNA for the CDR3: TGTGCCAGCAGTTACTCGATGTCTGCAGCGCTTCAGTACGTC. Amino acids: CASSYSMSAALQYV.

This clonotype came up a few times. The chain combines TRBV5-4 with TRBJ2-1, with TRBD2 matching over 11 bases. Germline trimming cut 4 bases from V and 10 bases from J; bases unmatched to any gene: 7. The germline gives CDR1 SGHNT, CDR2 YYREEE (reference sequence). The CDR3 consists of 14 residues. The CDR3 loop is CASSLAGGPREQFF. The DNA of the CDR3 is TGTGCCAGCAGCCTAGCGGGGGGCCCCAGGGAGCAGTTCTTC.

As to this clonotype: Since a much larger clone is just one base distant, this may be a read error. The chain couples TRBV19 to TRBJ1-2; 10 bases line up with TRBD1. This CDR3 spans 15 amino acids. Germline V CDR1 and CDR2: LNHDA, SQIVND (reference sequence). CDR3 in amino acids: CVSSSTGGDPSGYTF. The CDR3 DNA follows: TGTGTCAGTAGTTCGACAGGGGGCGACCCGTCTGGCTACACCTTC.

In this sample, this clonotype turned up a few times. The chain is built from TRBV20-1 and TRBJ1-5, with a tentative D call TRBD1 (6 bases). The CDR3 consists of 14 residues. CDR1 and CDR2 (germline): DFQATT, SNEGSKA (reference sequence). V was pared by 5 bases and J by 6 bases, with 17 bases between. CDR3 region: CSALRQARGQPQHF. CDR3 in DNA: TGCAGTGCTCTACGACAGGCCCGGGGTCAGCCCCAGCATTTT.

In its sample, this clonotype was seen many times. This rearrangement joins TRBV19 to TRBJ1-1; no clear D. There are 15 residues in the CDR3. CDR1 and CDR2 from the germline V gene are LNHDA and SQIVND (reference sequence). Deletions cut 3 bases from V and 7 bases from J, with 18 bases between. The CDR3 here is CASSIRTRGVFEAFF. The CDR3 DNA follows: TGTGCCAGTAGTATCCGGACCCGGGGAGTCTTTGAAGCTTTCTTT.

The rearrangement links TRBV19 to TRBJ2-7; D may match TRBD1 or TRBD2 (5 bases each). The germline V gene encodes CDR1 LNHDA and CDR2 SQIVND (reference sequence). Deletions cut 5 bases from V and 5 bases from J, with 16 bases between. The CDR3 is made up of 14 amino acids. CDR3 protein: CASSGALGPNEQYF. The CDR3, as DNA: TGTGCCAGTAGTGGGGCCTTGGGACCGAACGAGCAGTACTTC.

In its sample, this clonotype was seen many times. The V call is TRBV5-1, the J call TRBJ1-6, with TRBD1 identical over 8 bases. The junction had 0 bases not matched to a gene; V was cut back by 0 bases and J by 4 bases. Per the germline V gene, CDR1 is SGHRS and CDR2 is YFSETQ. The CDR3 loop spans 15 amino acids. CDR3 DNA: TGCGCCAGCAGCTTGGGGACAGGGTATAATTCACCCCTCCACTTT. Protein: CASSLGTGYNSPLHF.

The sample holds many counts of this clonotype. The CDR3 region has the DNA TGTGCCAGCAGTGCCGCCCCCGTCTTTCCCCAGCATTTT. Protein: CASSAAPVFPQHF. The V gene is TRBV27, the J gene TRBJ1-5; D is unclear. Trimming cost V 5 bases and J 10 bases, with 15 bases left between them. The CDR3 spans 13 residues. CDR1 is MNHEY, CDR2 SMNVEV, per germline (reference sequence).

This clonotype has just a few counts. V and J are TRBV20-1 and TRBJ1-2; a possible D gene is TRBD1 (6 bases). This CDR3 comprises 13 residues. In germline, CDR1 is DFQATT, CDR2 SNEGSKA (reference sequence). Trimming removed 3 bases at V and 5 bases at J, with 13 bases between. The CDR3 DNA follows: TGCAGTGCTAGGAAGGACAGCCCGTATGGCTACACCTTC. Protein product: CSARKDSPYGYTF.

This chain links TRBV20-1 with TRBJ2-3; D may be TRBD2 (5 bases). CDR3 length equals 14 residues. CDR1 is DFQATT and CDR2 is SNEGSKA in the germline V gene (reference sequence). V lost 6 bases to trimming and J lost 4 bases, with 17 bases between them. DNA of the CDR3: TGCAGTGCCTACTTGACTATTTCTGCAGATACGCAGTATTTT. Its protein is CSAYLTISADTQYF.

This clonotype was detected many times. The genes are TRBV12-3 or TRBV12-4 and TRBJ1-5; TRBD1 is a possible D gene (5 bases). CDR3 length equals 14 residues. V lost 6 bases to trimming and J lost 4 bases, with 13 bases between them. CDR3 region: CASRPRRGNQPQHF. CDR3 coding DNA: TGTGCCAGCAGACCCCGGCGGGGGAATCAGCCCCAGCATTTT.

The sample holds many counts of this clonotype. The chain has TRBV7-9 and TRBJ1-4; TRBD1 matches at 7 bases. J lost 0 bases, V lost 5 bases, and 12 bases had no gene match. CDR1 is SEHNR, CDR2 FQNEAQ, per germline (reference sequence). CDR3 size: 18 residues. The CDR3 loop reads CASSLRPGQHPTNEKLFF. CDR3 bases: TGTGCCAGCAGCCTTCGACCGGGACAGCACCCAACTAATGAAAAACTGTTTTTT.

The table lists this clonotype with many counts. CDR3 loop: CASSRVGQGRDTEAFF. Written as DNA, the CDR3 is TGTGCCAGCAGCCGAGTGGGACAGGGTCGTGACACTGAAGCTTTCTTT. The chain links TRBV11-2 to TRBJ1-1, with TRBD1 matching 9 bases. J was trimmed by 3 bases and V by 5 bases; bases with no gene match: 10. This CDR3 contains 16 residues. Germline assignment: CDR1 SGHAT and CDR2 FQNNGV.

This clonotype has ten or more counts. The CDR3 DNA follows: TGTGCCAGCAGCTTGGTAGCCGAGCAGTACTTC. Translated: CASSLVAEQYF. The chain employs TRBV5-5 and TRBJ2-7; D not resolved. The CDR3 covers 11 residues. CDR1 and CDR2 (germline): SGHKS, YYEKEE (reference sequence). Trimming removed 0 bases at V and 6 bases at J, with 4 bases between.

This clonotype has a handful of counts. This rearrangement joins TRBV20-1 to TRBJ2-6; D gene unclear. Trimming stripped 0 bases from V and 1 base from J, with 7 bases between. Germline values: CDR1 DFQATT, CDR2 SNEGSKA (reference sequence). The CDR3 has 15 amino acids. CDR3 coding DNA: TGCAGTGCTAGAGATTTGAAGTCTGGGGCCAACGTCCTGACTTTC. Encoded protein: CSARDLKSGANVLTF.

The sample holds many counts of this clonotype. J is TRBJ1-1 and V is TRBV7-9; 7 bases align to TRBD1. Trimming cost V 4 bases and J 0 bases; bases outside gene matches: 5. Per the germline V gene, CDR1 is SEHNR and CDR2 is FQNEAQ (reference sequence). The CDR3 totals 15 residues. For the CDR3, the DNA is TGTGCCAGCAGCTCGACAGGGAAGATGAACACTGAAGCTTTCTTT. Its translation: CASSSTGKMNTEAFF.

With regard to this clonotype: This clone may be a read error of a much larger clone one base away. The CDR3 region is CSARGRGARNNQPQHF. DNA of the CDR3: TGCAGTGCTAGGGGGCGGGGGGCGCGAAACAATCAGCCCCAGCATTTT. The chain links TRBV20-1 to TRBJ1-5, with D possibly being TRBD1 (6 bases). Per germline, CDR1 DFQATT and CDR2 SNEGSKA (reference sequence). V lost 3 bases and J lost 3, with 18 bases in between. This CDR3 spans 16 amino acids.

This clonotype was seen repeatedly, ten times or more. This chain connects TRBV18 to TRBJ1-2; TRBD1 agrees at 7 bases. The CDR3 contains 13 residues. Trimming removed 3 bases from V and 8 bases from J; junction bases left unmatched: 6. CDR1 is KGHSH and CDR2 is LQKENI in the germline V gene. CDR3 residues: CASSPSDRDGYTF. In DNA, the CDR3 is TGTGCCAGCTCACCCTCCGACAGGGACGGCTACACCTTC.

This clonotype came up many times. The genes are TRBV6-2 or TRBV6-3 and TRBJ2-5, with TRBD2 as a possible D gene (6 bases). The germline V gene has CDR1 MNHEY and CDR2 SVGEGT. V gave up 0 bases and J gave up 1 base, with 9 bases separating them. The CDR3 runs 15 residues. The CDR3 nucleotides are TGTGCCAGCAGTTACTCTGGCGGGATCCAAGAGACCCAGTACTTC. Amino acids: CASSYSGGIQETQYF.